Described below is a single TCR beta chain sequence and its context. The CDR3 covers 17 residues. Germline V lookup: CDR1 MGHRA, CDR2 YSYEKL. V was clipped by 3 bases and J by 1 base; unmatched bases: 8. These data come from a study of T cells after yellow fever vaccination. TCRdb passed the 5' RACE reads through MiXCR, listing each CDR3 protein once. Of more than 75,000 distinct CDR3 sequences in the sample, 7.5% to 10% were seen once. Overall study findings and caveats: Although most clonotypes did not, a small share appeared in both CD4 and CD8 compartments. Within FACS-sorted repertoires, abundant clonotypes contaminating from the bulk population could be present.

Material: CD8+ T cells not binding an NS4B(214-222) dextramer, sorted from PBMCs, obtained around 16 days after the first yellow fever vaccination. This TCR came from a man in his late teens or twenties who received the YFV17D yellow fever vaccine. The rearrangement joins TRBV4-1 to TRBJ1-2, with 10 bases identical to TRBD1. The CDR3 DNA sequence: TGCGCCAGCAGCCACGGCCGGGACAGGGGTATTAACTATGGCTACACCTTC. Amino acids: CASSHGRDRGINYGYTF.